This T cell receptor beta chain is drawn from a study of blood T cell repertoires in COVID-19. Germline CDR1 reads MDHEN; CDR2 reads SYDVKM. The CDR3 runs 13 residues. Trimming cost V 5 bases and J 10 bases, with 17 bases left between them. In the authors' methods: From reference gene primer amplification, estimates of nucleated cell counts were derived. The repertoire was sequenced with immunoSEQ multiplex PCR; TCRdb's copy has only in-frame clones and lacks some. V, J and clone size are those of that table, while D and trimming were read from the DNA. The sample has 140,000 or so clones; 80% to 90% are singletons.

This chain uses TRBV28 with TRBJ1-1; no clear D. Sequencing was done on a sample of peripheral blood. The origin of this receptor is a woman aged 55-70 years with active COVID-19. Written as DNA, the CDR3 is TGTGCCAGCAGTCTCCTTAGCGCGGGTGCAGCTTTCTTT. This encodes CASSLLSAGAAFF.